Each of the 10 T cell receptor beta chains below was sequenced from the same sample in a study of monozygotic twins with inflammatory bowel disease. TCRdb re-analyzed the 5' RACE reads; it lists each CDR3 protein once, without DNA. The sample table includes 200,000 to 250,000 distinct CDR3 sequences. Sequencing was performed on blood. The receptors originated from a human donor with ulcerative colitis or Crohn's disease, or a healthy co-twin of an affected twin (not recorded which).

V gene TRBV12-3 or TRBV12-4 combines with J gene TRBJ2-2; the D gene TCRdb calls, TRBD1, cannot be checked with no DNA. This CDR3 has 15 residues. The chain's CDR3 is CASSTGQGYTGELFF.

The CDR3 spells CASSSDSMNTEAFF. J is TRBJ1-1 and V is TRBV18; TCRdb outputs TRBD1, but without DNA this stays unchecked. Germline CDR1 is KGHSH and CDR2 is LQKENI. There are 14 residues in the CDR3.

This chain joins TRBV20-1 and TRBJ1-5; absent DNA, TCRdb's TRBD1 call cannot be checked. Per the germline V gene, CDR1 is DFQATT and CDR2 is SNEGSKA (reference sequence). This CDR3 spans 16 amino acids. Here the CDR3 reads CSARVAGEQANQPQHF.

The V and J genes are TRBV12-3 or TRBV12-4 and TRBJ1-6; the D call of TRBD1 rests on TCRdb alone, since no DNA is present to check it. This CDR3 has 16 residues. Here the CDR3 reads CASRQGGGLDNSPLHF.

The genes are TRBV5-1 and TRBJ1-6; TCRdb's D gene call, TRBD1, goes unchecked for lack of DNA. CDR3 length equals 15 residues. Germline CDR1 is SGHRS and CDR2 is YFSETQ. The CDR3 reads CASSLGGQTNSPLHF.

This rearrangement joins TRBV20-1 to TRBJ2-1; the D gene TCRdb calls, TRBD2, cannot be checked with no DNA. Germline V gene data show CDR1 as DFQATT and CDR2 as SNEGSKA (reference sequence). The CDR3 spans 17 residues. CDR3 protein: CSARDGRSGSSYNEQFF.

This chain joins TRBV29-1 and TRBJ2-1; TCRdb lists TRBD2, though no DNA is available to test this call. The CDR3 extends over 13 amino acids. Germline V gene sequence: CDR1 SQVTM, CDR2 ANQGSEA. The CDR3: CSANGLRYNEQFF.

The V and J genes are TRBV6-5 and TRBJ2-2; no DNA is available, so the TRBD2 call from TCRdb remains unchecked. Germline CDR1 reads MNHEY; CDR2 reads SVGAGI. The length of the CDR3 is 18 residues. The CDR3 region is CASSSGTSGNKLTGELFF.

This chain connects TRBV14 to TRBJ2-1; there is no DNA to check the TCRdb D call of TRBD2. Per the germline V gene, CDR1 is SGHDN and CDR2 is FVKESK. This CDR3 comprises 15 residues. The CDR3 region is CASSPPGLVSSEQFF.

The J gene is TRBJ2-4, the V gene TRBV6-2 or TRBV6-3; TCRdb returns TRBD2, unconfirmable since there is no DNA. The CDR3 loop spans 15 amino acids. Germline CDR1 and CDR2: MNHEY and SVGEGT. CDR3 sequence: CASSLAGVAKNIQYF.